This T cell receptor beta chain is drawn from a study of Graves' ophthalmopathy and Graves' hyperthyroidism. This clonotype has ten or more counts. The authors amplified TCR beta CDR3 regions, and they did so from RNA transcripts for repertoire sequencing. HTBI primers served in a first-round RT-PCR, which a second-round multiplex PCR followed. TCRdb re-called the multiplex PCR reads with MiXCR, one entry per CDR3 protein. This sample has some 410,000 distinct CDR3 sequences, with 20% to 25% found just once. PBMCs were obtained from 10 ml of fresh peripheral blood. V dropped 10 bases and J dropped 4; count of bases not matched to a gene: 0. The V gene's germline CDR1 is KGHDR and CDR2 SFDVKD. This CDR3 is built from 10 residues.

The chain couples TRBV24-1 to TRBJ2-7, with 7 positions matching TRBD1. This TCR came from a woman younger than 30 with stable Graves' hyperthyroidism. The material sequenced was peripheral blood. CDR3 sequence (DNA): TGTGCCACGGGACAGTACGAGCAGTACTTC. The encoded protein is CATGQYEQYF.